This T cell receptor (beta chain) was identified during a study of PD-1 blockade in classical Hodgkin lymphoma. Background on the study: Administration of nivolumab to patients was at 3 mg/kg intravenously every 2 weeks.

There was relapse after autologous stem cell transplantation in every patient, and there was variation in brentuximab vedotin exposure. Patients' outcomes at their best amounted to complete response, partial response or progressive disease. General observations from the study: Prior to therapy, complete responders displayed diversity much like that of newly diagnosed patients.

Concerning this clone itself: The antigen is not known.

CDR1 and CDR2 (germline): SGHTA, FQGTGA. There are 16 residues in the CDR3. V was shortened by 1 base and J by 1 base, with 13 bases between the two germline ends. Repertoires were generated with immunoSEQ multiplex PCR, while TCRdb's copy carries only in-frame clones and drops some. The table includes 100,000 or so clones, approximately 90% detected once. The receptor's source is a human donor with classical Hodgkin lymphoma. The chain employs TRBV7-3 and TRBJ1-1; D gene unclear. The sequences come from peripheral blood mononuclear cells (PBMCs), collected before the second cycle of nivolumab. The CDR3 DNA follows: TGTGCCAGCAGCTTAAGTCCGGTAGGGCCGAACACTGAAGCTTTCTTT. This sequence encodes CASSLSPVGPNTEAFF.